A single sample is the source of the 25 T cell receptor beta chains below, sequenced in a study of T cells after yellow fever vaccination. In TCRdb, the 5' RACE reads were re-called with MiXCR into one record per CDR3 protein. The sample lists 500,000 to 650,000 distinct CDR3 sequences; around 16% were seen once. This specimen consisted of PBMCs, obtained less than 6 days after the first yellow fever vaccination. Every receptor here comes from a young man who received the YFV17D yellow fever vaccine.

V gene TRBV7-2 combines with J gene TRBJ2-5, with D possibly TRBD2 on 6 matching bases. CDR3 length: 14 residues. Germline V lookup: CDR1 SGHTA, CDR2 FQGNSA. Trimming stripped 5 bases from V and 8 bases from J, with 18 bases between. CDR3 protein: CASSRGLRRETQYF. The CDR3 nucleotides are TGTGCCAGCAGCCGGGGACTGAGAAGAGAAACCCAGTACTTC.

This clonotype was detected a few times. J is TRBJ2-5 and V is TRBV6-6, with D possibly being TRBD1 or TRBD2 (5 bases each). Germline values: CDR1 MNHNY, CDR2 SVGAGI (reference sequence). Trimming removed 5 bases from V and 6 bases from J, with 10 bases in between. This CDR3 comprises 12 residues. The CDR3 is CASSRGAQTQYF. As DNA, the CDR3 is TGTGCCAGCAGTCGAGGGGCACAGACCCAGTACTTC.

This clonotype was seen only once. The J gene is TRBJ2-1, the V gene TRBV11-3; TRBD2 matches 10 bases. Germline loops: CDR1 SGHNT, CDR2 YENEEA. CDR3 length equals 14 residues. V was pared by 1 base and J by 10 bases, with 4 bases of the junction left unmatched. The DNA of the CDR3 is TGTGCCAGCAGCTTAGGACTAGCGGGTACGGAGCAGTTCTTC. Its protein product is CASSLGLAGTEQFF.

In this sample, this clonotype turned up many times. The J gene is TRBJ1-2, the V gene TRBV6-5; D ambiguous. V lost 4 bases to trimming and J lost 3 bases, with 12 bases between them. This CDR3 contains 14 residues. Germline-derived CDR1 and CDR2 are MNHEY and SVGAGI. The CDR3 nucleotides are TGTGCCAGCAGTTCAGTCGGGGATTACTATGGCTACACCTTC. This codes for CASSSVGDYYGYTF.

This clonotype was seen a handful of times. CDR3 protein: CASSQQGRGPYEQYF. DNA for the CDR3: TGTGCCAGCAGCCAACAAGGAAGGGGCCCCTACGAGCAGTACTTC. This chain connects TRBV3-1 to TRBJ2-7; perhaps TRBD1 as D (5 bases). With 2 bases removed from V and 2 bases from J, the gap between germline ends came to 13 bases. CDR1 is LGHDT, CDR2 YNNKEL, per germline (reference sequence). The CDR3 runs to 15 residues.

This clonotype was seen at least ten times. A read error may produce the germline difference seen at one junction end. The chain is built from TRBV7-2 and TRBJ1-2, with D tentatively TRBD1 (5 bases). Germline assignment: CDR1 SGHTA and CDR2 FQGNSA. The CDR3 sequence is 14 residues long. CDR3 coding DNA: TGTGCCAGCAACTTAAGTGGGACCAACTATGGCTACACCTTC. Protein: CASNLSGTNYGYTF.

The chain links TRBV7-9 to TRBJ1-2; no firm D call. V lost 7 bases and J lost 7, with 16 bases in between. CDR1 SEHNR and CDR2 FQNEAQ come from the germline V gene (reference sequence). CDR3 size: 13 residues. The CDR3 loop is CASTTDEPPGYTF. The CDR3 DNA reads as TGTGCCAGCACCACTGATGAGCCTCCTGGCTACACCTTC.

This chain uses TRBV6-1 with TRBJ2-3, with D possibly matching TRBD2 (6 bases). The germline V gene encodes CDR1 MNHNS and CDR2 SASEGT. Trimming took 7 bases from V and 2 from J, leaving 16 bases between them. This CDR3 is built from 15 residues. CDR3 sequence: CASTSWRGATDTQYF. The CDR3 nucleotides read TGTGCCAGCACCTCCTGGAGGGGAGCCACAGATACGCAGTATTTT.

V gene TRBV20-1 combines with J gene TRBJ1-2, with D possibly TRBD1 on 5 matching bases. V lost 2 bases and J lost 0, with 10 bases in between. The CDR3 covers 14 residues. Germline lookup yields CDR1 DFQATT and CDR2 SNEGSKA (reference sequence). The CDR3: CSARRGGSNYGYTF. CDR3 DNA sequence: TGCAGTGCTAGACGCGGGGGGTCTAACTATGGCTACACCTTC.

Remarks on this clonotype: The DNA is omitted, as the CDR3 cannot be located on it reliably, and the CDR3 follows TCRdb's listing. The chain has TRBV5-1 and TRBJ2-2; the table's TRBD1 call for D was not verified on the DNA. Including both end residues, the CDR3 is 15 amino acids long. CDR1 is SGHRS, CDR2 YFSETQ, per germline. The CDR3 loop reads CASSFGQGRPGSCFF.

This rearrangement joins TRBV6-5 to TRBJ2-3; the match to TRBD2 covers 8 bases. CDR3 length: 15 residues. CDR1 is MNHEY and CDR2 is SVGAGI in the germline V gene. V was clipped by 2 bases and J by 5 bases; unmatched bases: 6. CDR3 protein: CASSYGSGGRDTQYF. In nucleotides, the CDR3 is TGTGCCAGCAGTTACGGCAGCGGGGGAAGAGATACGCAGTATTTT.

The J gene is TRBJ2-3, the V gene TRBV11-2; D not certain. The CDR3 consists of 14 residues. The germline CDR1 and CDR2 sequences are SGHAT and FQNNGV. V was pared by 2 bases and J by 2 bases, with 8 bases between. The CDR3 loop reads CASSLREFTDTQYF. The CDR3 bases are TGTGCCAGCAGCTTACGAGAGTTCACAGATACGCAGTATTTT.

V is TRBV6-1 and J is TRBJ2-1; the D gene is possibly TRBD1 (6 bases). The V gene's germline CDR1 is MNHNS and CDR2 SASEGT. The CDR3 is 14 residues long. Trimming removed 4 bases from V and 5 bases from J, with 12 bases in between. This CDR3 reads CASSAPGEHNEQFF. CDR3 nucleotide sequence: TGTGCCAGCAGTGCGCCAGGGGAGCACAATGAGCAGTTCTTC.

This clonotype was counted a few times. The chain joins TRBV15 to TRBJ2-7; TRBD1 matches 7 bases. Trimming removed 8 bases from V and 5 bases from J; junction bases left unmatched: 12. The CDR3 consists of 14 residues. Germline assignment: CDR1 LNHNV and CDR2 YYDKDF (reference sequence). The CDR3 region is CATDSRAGGNEQYF. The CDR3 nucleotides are TGTGCCACCGATTCCCGAGCAGGGGGAAACGAGCAGTACTTC.

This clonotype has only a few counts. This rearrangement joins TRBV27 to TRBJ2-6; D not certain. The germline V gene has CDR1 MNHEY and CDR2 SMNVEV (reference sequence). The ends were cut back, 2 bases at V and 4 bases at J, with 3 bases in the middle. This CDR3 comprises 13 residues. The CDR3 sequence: CASSLRGANVLTF. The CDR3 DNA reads TGTGCCAGCAGTTTAAGAGGGGCCAACGTCCTGACTTTC.

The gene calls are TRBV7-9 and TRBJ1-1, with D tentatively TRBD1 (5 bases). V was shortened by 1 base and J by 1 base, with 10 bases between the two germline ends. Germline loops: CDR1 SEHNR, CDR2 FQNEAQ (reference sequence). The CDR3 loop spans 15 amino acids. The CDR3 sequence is CASSLVGDSNTEAFF. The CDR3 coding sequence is TGTGCCAGCAGCTTAGTAGGGGACTCGAACACTGAAGCTTTCTTT.

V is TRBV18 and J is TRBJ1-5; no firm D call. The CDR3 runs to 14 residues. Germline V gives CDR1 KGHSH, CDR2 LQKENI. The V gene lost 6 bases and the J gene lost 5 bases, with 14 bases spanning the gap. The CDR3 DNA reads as TGTGCCAGCTCGCGCCGTGGCCGAGATCAGCCCCAGCATTTT. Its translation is CASSRRGRDQPQHF.

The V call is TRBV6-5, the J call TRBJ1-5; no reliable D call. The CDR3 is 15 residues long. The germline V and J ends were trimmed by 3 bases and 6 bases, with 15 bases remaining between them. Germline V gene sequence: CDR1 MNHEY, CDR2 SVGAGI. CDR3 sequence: CASSYAGIPGQPQHF. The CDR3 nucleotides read TGTGCCAGCAGTTATGCCGGGATACCGGGTCAGCCCCAGCATTTT.

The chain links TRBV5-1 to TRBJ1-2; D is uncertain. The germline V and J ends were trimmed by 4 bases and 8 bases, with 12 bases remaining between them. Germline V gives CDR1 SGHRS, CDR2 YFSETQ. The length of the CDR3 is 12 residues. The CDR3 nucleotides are TGCGCCAGCAGCCCGACCTGGGAAGGCTACACCTTC. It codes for CASSPTWEGYTF.

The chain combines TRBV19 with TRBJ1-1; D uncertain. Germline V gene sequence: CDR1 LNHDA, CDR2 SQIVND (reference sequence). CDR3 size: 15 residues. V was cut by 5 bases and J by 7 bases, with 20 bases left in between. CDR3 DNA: TGTGCCAGTAGTCCAACTTCCACAGCGTTCTATGAAGCTTTCTTT. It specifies CASSPTSTAFYEAFF. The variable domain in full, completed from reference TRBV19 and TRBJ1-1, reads DGGITQSPKYLFRKEGQNVTLSCEQNLNHDAMYWYRQDPGQGLRLIYYSQIVNDFQKGDIAEGYSVSREKKESFPLTVTSAQKNPTAFYLCASSPTSTAFYEAFFGQGTRLTVV.

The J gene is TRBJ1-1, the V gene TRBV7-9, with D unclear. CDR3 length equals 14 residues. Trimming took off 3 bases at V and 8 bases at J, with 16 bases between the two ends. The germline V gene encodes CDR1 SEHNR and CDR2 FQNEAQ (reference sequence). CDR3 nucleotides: TGTGCCAGCAGCTTTCCGGAGCTTATCTTAGAAGCTTTCTTT. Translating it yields CASSFPELILEAFF.

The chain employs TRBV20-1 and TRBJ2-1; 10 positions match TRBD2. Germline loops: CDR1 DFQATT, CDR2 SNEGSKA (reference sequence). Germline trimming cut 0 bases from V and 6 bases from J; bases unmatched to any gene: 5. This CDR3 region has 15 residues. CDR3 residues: CSARDLAGVGNEQFF. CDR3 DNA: TGCAGTGCTAGAGATCTAGCGGGGGTAGGCAATGAGCAGTTCTTC.

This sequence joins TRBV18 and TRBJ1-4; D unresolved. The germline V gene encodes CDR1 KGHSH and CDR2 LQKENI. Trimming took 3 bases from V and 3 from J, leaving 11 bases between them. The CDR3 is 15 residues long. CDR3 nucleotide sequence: TGTGCCAGCTCACCTGAAAGGGCGGCTAATGAAAAACTGTTTTTT. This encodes CASSPERAANEKLFF.

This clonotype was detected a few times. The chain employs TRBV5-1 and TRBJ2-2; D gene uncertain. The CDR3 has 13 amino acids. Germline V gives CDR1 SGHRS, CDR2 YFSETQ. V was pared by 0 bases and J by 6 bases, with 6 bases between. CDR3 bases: TGCGCCAGCAGCTTGGATACCCCCGGGGAGCTGTTTTTT. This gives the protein CASSLDTPGELFF.

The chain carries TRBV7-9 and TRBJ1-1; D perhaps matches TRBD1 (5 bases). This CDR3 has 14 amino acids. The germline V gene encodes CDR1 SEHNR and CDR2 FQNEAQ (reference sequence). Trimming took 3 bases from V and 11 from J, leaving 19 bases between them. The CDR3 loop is CASSFPGVEGLAFF. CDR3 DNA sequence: TGTGCCAGCAGCTTTCCGGGTGTGGAGGGGTTGGCTTTCTTT.